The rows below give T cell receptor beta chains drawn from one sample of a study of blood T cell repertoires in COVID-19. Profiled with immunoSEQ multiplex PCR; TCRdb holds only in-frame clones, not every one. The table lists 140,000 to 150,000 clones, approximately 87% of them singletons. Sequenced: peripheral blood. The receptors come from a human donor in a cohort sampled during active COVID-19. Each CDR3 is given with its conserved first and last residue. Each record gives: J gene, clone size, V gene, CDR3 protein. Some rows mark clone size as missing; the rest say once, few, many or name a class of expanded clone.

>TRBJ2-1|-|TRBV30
CAWSRGLNNEQFF
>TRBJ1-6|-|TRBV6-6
CASSWTGVSPLHF
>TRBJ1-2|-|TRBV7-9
CASSLESDRSGYTF
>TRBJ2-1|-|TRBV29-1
CSVLWTSASEQFF
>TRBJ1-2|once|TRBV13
CASSLDRGRSYGYTF
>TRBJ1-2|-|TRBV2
CASSEGWAGGYTF
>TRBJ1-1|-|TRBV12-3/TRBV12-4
CASRLEENTEAFF
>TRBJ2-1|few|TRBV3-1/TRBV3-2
CASSQVGKGDEQFF
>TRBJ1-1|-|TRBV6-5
CASSPPGTPEAFF
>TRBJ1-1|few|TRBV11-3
CASSSSTVNTEAFF
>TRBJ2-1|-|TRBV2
CATSSGVSDNEQFF
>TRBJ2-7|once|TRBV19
CASSIRGQGAYEQYF
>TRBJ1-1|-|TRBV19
CASSRRQGGGTEAFF
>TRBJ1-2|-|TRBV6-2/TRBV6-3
CASSWSYDVGYTF
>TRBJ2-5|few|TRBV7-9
CASSPSNTGETQYF
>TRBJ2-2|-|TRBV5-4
CASRRDTIPTGELFF
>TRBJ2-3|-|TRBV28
CASSQPAAGPTDTQYF
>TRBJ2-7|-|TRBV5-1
CASSLSGEVYEQYF
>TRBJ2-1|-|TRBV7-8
CASSQRQQQFF
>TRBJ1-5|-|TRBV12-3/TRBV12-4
CASSFGTGQPQHF
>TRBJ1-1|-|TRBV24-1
CATSDLQWGENTEAFF
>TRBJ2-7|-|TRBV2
CASSEAGVEQYF
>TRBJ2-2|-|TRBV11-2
CASSLAGGGAGELFF
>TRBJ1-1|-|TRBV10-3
CAISKDRENEAFF
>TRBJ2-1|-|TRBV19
CASSIGGGDEQFF
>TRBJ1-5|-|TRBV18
CASSRSYQGKNQPQHF
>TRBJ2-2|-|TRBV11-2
CASSLVLAGGRNTGELFF
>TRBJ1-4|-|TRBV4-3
CASSQGYGNEKLFF
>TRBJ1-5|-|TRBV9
CASSPDAGGTNQPQHF
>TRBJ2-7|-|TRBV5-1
CASSLGWTGATNSYEQYF